These 30 T cell receptor beta chains were sequenced from one sample in a study of blood T cell repertoires in COVID-19. Sequencing used immunoSEQ multiplex PCR; TCRdb keeps in-frame clones, though not all of them. The sample consists of roughly 330,000 clones, over 75% of them appearing once. The sample consisted of PBMCs or T cells enriched from blood (not recorded which). The receptor source for this set is a young man who had recovered from COVID-19.

The chain employs TRBV19 and TRBJ2-1, with D perhaps matching TRBD1 (5 bases). Per the germline V gene, CDR1 is LNHDA and CDR2 is SQIVND (reference sequence). V lost 1 base and J 4 bases, leaving 14 bases between the germline ends. This CDR3 spans 16 amino acids. The CDR3 loop is CASSIGGQGVYNEQFF. CDR3 DNA sequence: TGTGCCAGTAGTATAGGGGGCCAAGGGGTGTACAATGAGCAGTTCTTC. The full variable domain, its missing parts supplied by reference TRBV19 and TRBJ2-1, is DGGITQSPKYLFRKEGQNVTLSCEQNLNHDAMYWYRQDPGQGLRLIYYSQIVNDFQKGDIAEGYSVSREKKESFPLTVTSAQKNPTAFYLCASSIGGQGVYNEQFFGPGTRLTVL.

The chain recombines TRBV5-1 with TRBJ1-1; D not certain. There are 14 residues in the CDR3. The germline V gene has CDR1 SGHRS and CDR2 YFSETQ. Trimming pared 0 bases from V and 6 bases from J, leaving 12 bases between. The CDR3 sequence is CASSLEGGEAEAFF. The CDR3 region has the DNA TGCGCCAGCAGCTTGGAGGGAGGAGAGGCTGAAGCTTTCTTT.

The V gene is TRBV3-1 (or the pseudogene TRBV3-2), the J gene TRBJ2-7; 12 nucleotides line up with TRBD2. The junction had 8 bases not matched to a gene; V was cut back by 4 bases and J by 7 bases. Germline V gene data show CDR1 as LGHDT and CDR2 as YNNKEL (reference sequence). The CDR3 loop spans 15 amino acids. CDR3 amino acids: CASSPRLAGAREQYF. The CDR3 DNA is TGTGCCAGCAGCCCCAGACTAGCGGGGGCGCGGGAGCAGTACTTC.

The chain carries TRBV11-1 and TRBJ2-7, with 10 bases matching TRBD1. This CDR3 has 16 amino acids. CDR1 SGHAT and CDR2 FQDESV come from the germline V gene (reference sequence). The J segment lost 5 bases and the V segment lost 5 bases, leaving 12 bases of the junction unmatched. The CDR3 coding sequence is TGTGCCAGCAGCGCAGACAGGGCCGGGACAGGGGACGAGCAGTACTTC. This translates into CASSADRAGTGDEQYF.

The chain employs TRBV27 and TRBJ2-7; no definite D call. Germline values: CDR1 MNHEY, CDR2 SMNVEV (reference sequence). The V end lost 5 bases, the J end lost 10 bases, and 21 bases lay between the germline ends. The CDR3 runs 14 residues. The CDR3 nucleotides read TGTGCCAGCAGTGCCCAACCCCCAATAACTCAACAGTACTTC. Amino acid sequence: CASSAQPPITQQYF.

This rearrangement joins TRBV28 to TRBJ2-1; a weak D match, TRBD2 (6 bases). This CDR3 is 13 amino acids long. Trimming removed 1 base from V and 8 bases from J, with 9 bases in between. The germline V gene has CDR1 MDHEN and CDR2 SYDVKM. CDR3 sequence: CASSLLGDYEQFF. DNA for the CDR3: TGTGCCAGCAGTTTATTGGGGGACTATGAGCAGTTCTTC.

The rearrangement uses TRBV5-5 and TRBJ2-7, with 8 nucleotides matching TRBD1. Looked up from germline, CDR1 is SGHKS and CDR2 is YYEKEE (reference sequence). J gave up 4 bases and V 3 bases, and 12 bases lay outside the gene matches. This CDR3 has 16 residues. In DNA form, the CDR3 reads TGTGCCAGCAGCTCGGACCCAGGGGGCTCCCTTTACGAGCAGTACTTC. This gives the protein CASSSDPGGSLYEQYF.

V is TRBV24-1 and J is TRBJ1-1, with 7 bases that match TRBD1. This CDR3 has 14 amino acids. V lost 3 bases and J lost 8; bases outside the gene matches: 8. Germline CDR1 and CDR2: KGHDR and SFDVKD. The CDR3 here is CATSDVTGRREAFF. CDR3 nucleotides: TGTGCCACCAGTGATGTGACAGGGAGGAGGGAAGCTTTCTTT.

V gene TRBV6-5 combines with J gene TRBJ2-7; tentatively, D is TRBD1 (5 bases). The V gene's germline CDR1 is MNHEY and CDR2 SVGAGI. The CDR3 loop spans 13 amino acids. Trimming stripped 6 bases from V and 4 bases from J, with 13 bases between. Here the CDR3 reads CASSRVYRYEQYF. The CDR3 DNA follows: TGTGCCAGCAGCAGGGTGTACCGGTACGAGCAGTACTTC.

V gene TRBV7-2 combines with J gene TRBJ1-2; TRBD1 matches at 8 bases. The germline CDR1 and CDR2 sequences are SGHTA and FQGNSA. The CDR3 length is 16 residues. V gave up 1 base and J gave up 5 bases; unmatched junction bases: 9. The CDR3 region is CASSLEWQGAKYGYTF. The CDR3 DNA follows: TGTGCCAGCAGCTTAGAGTGGCAGGGGGCGAAGTATGGCTACACCTTC.

The V and J genes are TRBV6-5 and TRBJ2-5, with unresolved D. V was clipped by 8 bases and J by 5 bases, with 6 bases between them. This CDR3 has 10 residues. Germline loops: CDR1 MNHEY, CDR2 SVGAGI. CDR3 protein: CASGRETQYF. The CDR3 bases are TGTGCCAGCGGCAGGGAGACCCAGTACTTC.

The chain uses TRBV7-8 and TRBJ1-6; 9 nucleotides match TRBD1. CDR3 length equals 15 residues. Germline V gives CDR1 SGHVS, CDR2 FQNEAQ. V was pared by 5 bases and J by 7 bases, with 6 bases of the junction left unmatched. In DNA form, the CDR3 reads TGTGCCAGCAGCGAACAGGGGGCTGTAAATTCACCCCTCCACTTT. Its translation is CASSEQGAVNSPLHF.

This chain links TRBV28 with TRBJ2-3; D is unresolved. Trimming shortened V by 3 bases and J by 2 bases, and 9 bases separated the two germline ends. CDR1 is MDHEN and CDR2 is SYDVKM in the germline V gene. This CDR3 is built from 14 residues. CDR3 residues: CASSFATVTDTQYF. The CDR3 region has the DNA TGTGCCAGCAGTTTTGCTACCGTCACAGATACGCAGTATTTT.

This chain connects TRBV7-3 to TRBJ1-1; possible D gene TRBD1, 5 bases. Germline V gene lookup returns CDR1 SGHTA and CDR2 FQGTGA. The CDR3 is 14 residues long. Between the trimmed V and J ends, which lost 6 bases and 3 bases, there was a span of 14 bases. The CDR3 sequence is CASSPGRGDTEAFF. In nucleotides, the CDR3 is TGTGCCAGCAGTCCCGGACGGGGGGACACTGAAGCTTTCTTT.

The chain uses TRBV5-4 and TRBJ2-3; 13 bases line up with TRBD2. The CDR3 spans 16 residues. Trimming removed 3 bases from V and 2 bases from J; junction bases left unmatched: 3. CDR1 and CDR2 from the germline V gene are SGHNT and YYREEE (reference sequence). The CDR3 reads CASSSGLAGTTDTQYF. In DNA form, the CDR3 reads TGTGCCAGCAGCTCGGGACTAGCGGGGACCACAGATACGCAGTATTTT.

The chain has TRBV5-1 and TRBJ2-5; a possible D gene is TRBD1 (5 bases). Trimming removed 0 bases at V and 5 bases at J, with 14 bases between. This CDR3 region has 15 residues. Germline V CDR1 and CDR2: SGHRS, YFSETQ. This chain's CDR3 is CASSLEGKDFETQYF. CDR3 DNA sequence: TGCGCCAGCAGCTTGGAGGGGAAAGACTTCGAGACCCAGTACTTC.

The rearrangement links TRBV5-1 to TRBJ2-3, with 8 positions matching TRBD2. Trimming at V came to 3 bases and at J to 2 bases, leaving 17 bases not matched to a gene. Germline V gene sequence: CDR1 SGHRS, CDR2 YFSETQ. This CDR3 has 19 residues. The CDR3 loop reads CASSSPLGRGGSLTDTQYF. The DNA of the CDR3 is TGCGCCAGCAGCTCACCCCTCGGCCGCGGGGGGTCCCTCACAGATACGCAGTATTTT.

The chain has TRBV28 and TRBJ2-3; tentatively, D is TRBD1 (6 bases). V shed 5 bases and J shed 2 bases, with 11 bases lying between them. The CDR3 spans 14 residues. Germline lookup yields CDR1 MDHEN and CDR2 SYDVKM. This CDR3 is CASSLGQPTDTQYF. CDR3 bases: TGTGCCAGCAGTCTCGGACAGCCCACAGATACGCAGTATTTT.

This chain links TRBV12-3 or TRBV12-4 with TRBJ1-2, with 8 bases aligning to TRBD1. This CDR3 region has 13 residues. V gave up 10 bases and J gave up 4 bases; unmatched junction bases: 8. Here the CDR3 DNA reads TGTGCCATCTCGGGACAGGAGGCCTATGGCTACACCTTC. The encoded protein is CAISGQEAYGYTF.

This clone appeared a few times. The chain has TRBV3-1 (or the pseudogene TRBV3-2) and TRBJ2-2; TRBD1 might be the D (5 bases). V dropped 0 bases and J dropped 0 bases, with 11 bases sitting between them. The CDR3 sequence is 17 residues long. In germline, CDR1 is LGHDT, CDR2 YNNKEL (reference sequence). CDR3 nucleotide sequence: TGTGCCAGCAGCCAAGACAGGGCATCGTCGAACACCGGGGAGCTGTTTTTT. Translated: CASSQDRASSNTGELFF.

The CDR3 bases are TGCGCCAGCAGCCCGGGACAGCAGAACTATGGCTACACCTTC. Amino acids: CASSPGQQNYGYTF. The chain uses TRBV5-1 and TRBJ1-2; 7 nucleotides align to TRBD1. CDR1 is SGHRS, CDR2 YFSETQ, per germline. With V trimmed by 4 bases and J by 2 bases, 5 bases remained unmatched. This CDR3 is built from 14 residues.

The CDR3 region is CATGLAGTYEQYF. The CDR3 DNA reads as TGTGCCACCGGACTAGCGGGGACCTACGAGCAGTACTTC. The chain is built from TRBV10-3 and TRBJ2-7; 12 bases are shared with TRBD2. CDR3 length: 13 residues. Germline CDR1 reads ENHRY; CDR2 reads SYGVKD. The trim removed 10 bases at V and 2 bases at J, leaving 3 bases unmatched.

The chain is built from TRBV19 and TRBJ2-3, with 15 bases that match TRBD2. In germline, CDR1 is LNHDA, CDR2 SQIVND (reference sequence). The CDR3 runs to 17 residues. V lost 6 bases and J lost 3; bases outside the gene matches: 7. CDR3 in amino acids: CASSLGLAGGGTDTQYF. In nucleotides, the CDR3 is TGTGCCAGTAGCCTCGGACTAGCGGGGGGGGGAACAGATACGCAGTATTTT. Full variable domain (remainder filled in from reference TRBV19 and TRBJ2-3): DGGITQSPKYLFRKEGQNVTLSCEQNLNHDAMYWYRQDPGQGLRLIYYSQIVNDFQKGDIAEGYSVSREKKESFPLTVTSAQKNPTAFYLCASSLGLAGGGTDTQYFGPGTRLTVL.

This sequence joins TRBV27 and TRBJ2-1; 8 nucleotides agree with TRBD2. Germline lookup yields CDR1 MNHEY and CDR2 SMNVEV (reference sequence). The CDR3 totals 15 residues. Germline trimming cut 5 bases from V and 2 bases from J; bases unmatched to any gene: 5. The CDR3 loop is CASSPPGLAYNEQFF. Written as DNA, the CDR3 is TGTGCCAGCAGTCCCCCGGGACTAGCCTACAATGAGCAGTTCTTC.

The rearrangement joins TRBV18 to TRBJ2-2; 8 nucleotides agree with TRBD1. With 3 bases clipped from V and 0 bases from J, the junction kept 6 bases outside the gene matches. There are 17 residues in the CDR3. Germline V lookup: CDR1 KGHSH, CDR2 LQKENI. The CDR3 DNA reads as TGTGCCAGCTCACCGAGGAAGACAGGGGCGAACACCGGGGAGCTGTTTTTT. It encodes CASSPRKTGANTGELFF.

A single count supports this clone. This rearrangement joins TRBV7-8 to TRBJ1-4; 8 bases are a match to TRBD1. Losses at the gene ends were 5 bases for V and 8 bases for J; bases not matched to a gene: 4. CDR1 SGHVS and CDR2 FQNEAQ come from the germline V gene. The CDR3 covers 13 residues. CDR3 DNA sequence: TGTGCCAGCAGCCCTAGGACAGGGGAAAAACTGTTTTTT. Amino acid sequence: CASSPRTGEKLFF.

The sample holds a few counts of this clone. The V call is TRBV28, the J call TRBJ1-5; 7 positions agree with TRBD1. The CDR3 extends over 16 amino acids. V lost 3 bases, J lost 2 bases, and 7 bases stayed unmatched. Germline V gives CDR1 MDHEN, CDR2 SYDVKM. CDR3 in amino acids: CASSFIGGAGNQPQHF. The CDR3 DNA is TGTGCCAGCAGTTTCATAGGGGGCGCGGGCAATCAGCCCCAGCATTTT.

The rearrangement joins TRBV5-3 to TRBJ1-3; 8 bases match TRBD1. TRBV5-3 is flagged as an ORF with uncertain function. The CDR3 loop spans 19 amino acids. Germline trimming cut 4 bases from V and 4 bases from J; bases unmatched to any gene: 19. CDR3 in DNA: TGTGCCAGAAGCCGAGGCTGTAGTAGGCAGGGGGCAGTCGGAAACACCATATATTTT. Encoded protein: CARSRGCSRQGAVGNTIYF.

This chain uses TRBV5-1 with TRBJ2-5; 7 nucleotides line up with TRBD1. With 5 bases clipped from V and 7 bases from J, the junction kept 11 bases outside the gene matches. The CDR3 is 14 residues long. The germline CDR1 and CDR2 sequences are SGHRS and YFSETQ. CDR3 protein: CASRENRQGGTQYF. CDR3 DNA: TGCGCCAGCAGGGAAAATCGACAGGGCGGGACCCAGTACTTC.

The chain joins TRBV7-6 to TRBJ1-1; the D gene is possibly TRBD1 (6 bases). V lost 5 bases and J 1 base, leaving 11 bases between the germline ends. Germline values: CDR1 SGHVS, CDR2 FNYEAQ. The CDR3 spans 14 residues. CDR3 residues: CASSRRGANTEAFF. CDR3 in DNA: TGTGCCAGCAGCCGCCGGGGGGCGAACACTGAAGCTTTCTTT.